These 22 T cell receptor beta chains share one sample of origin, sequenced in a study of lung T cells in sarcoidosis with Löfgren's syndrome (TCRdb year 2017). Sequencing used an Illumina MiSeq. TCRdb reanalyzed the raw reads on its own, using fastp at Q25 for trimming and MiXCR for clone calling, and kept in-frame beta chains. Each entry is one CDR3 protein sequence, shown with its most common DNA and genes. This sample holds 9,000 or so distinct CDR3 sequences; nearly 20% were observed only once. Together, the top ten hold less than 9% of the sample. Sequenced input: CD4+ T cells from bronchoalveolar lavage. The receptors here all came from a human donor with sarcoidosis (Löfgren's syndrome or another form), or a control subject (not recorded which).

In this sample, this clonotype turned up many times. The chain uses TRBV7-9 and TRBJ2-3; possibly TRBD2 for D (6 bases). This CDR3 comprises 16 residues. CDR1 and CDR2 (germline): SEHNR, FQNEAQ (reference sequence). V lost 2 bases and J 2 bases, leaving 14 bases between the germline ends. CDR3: CASSLSASRDTDTQYF. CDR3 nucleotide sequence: TGTGCCAGCAGCTTATCCGCCTCGCGGGACACAGATACGCAGTATTTT.

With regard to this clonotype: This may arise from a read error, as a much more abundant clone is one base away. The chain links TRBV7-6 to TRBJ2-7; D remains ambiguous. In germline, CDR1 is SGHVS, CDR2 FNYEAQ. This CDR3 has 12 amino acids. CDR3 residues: CANSFGDYEQYF. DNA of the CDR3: TGTGCCAACAGCTTTGGAGATTACGAGCAGTACTTC.

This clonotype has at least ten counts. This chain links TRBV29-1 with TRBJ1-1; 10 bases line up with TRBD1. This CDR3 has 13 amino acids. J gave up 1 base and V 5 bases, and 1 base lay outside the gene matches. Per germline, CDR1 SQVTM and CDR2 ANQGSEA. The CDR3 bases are TGCAGCGTTAGACAGGGGGCGAACACTGAAGCTTTCTTT. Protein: CSVRQGANTEAFF.

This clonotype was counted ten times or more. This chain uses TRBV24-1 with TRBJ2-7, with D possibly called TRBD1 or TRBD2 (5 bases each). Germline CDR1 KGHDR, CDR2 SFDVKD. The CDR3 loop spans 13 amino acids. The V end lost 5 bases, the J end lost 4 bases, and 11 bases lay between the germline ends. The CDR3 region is CATSAGTQYEQYF. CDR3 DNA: TGTGCCACCAGTGCAGGGACCCAATACGAGCAGTACTTC.

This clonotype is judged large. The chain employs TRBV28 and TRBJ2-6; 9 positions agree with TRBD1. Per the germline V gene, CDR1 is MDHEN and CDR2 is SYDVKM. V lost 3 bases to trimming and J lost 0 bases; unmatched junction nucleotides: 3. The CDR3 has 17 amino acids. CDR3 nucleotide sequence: TGTGCCAGCAGTTTTGACAGGGGGGGCTCTGGGGCCAACGTCCTGACTTTC. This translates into CASSFDRGGSGANVLTF.

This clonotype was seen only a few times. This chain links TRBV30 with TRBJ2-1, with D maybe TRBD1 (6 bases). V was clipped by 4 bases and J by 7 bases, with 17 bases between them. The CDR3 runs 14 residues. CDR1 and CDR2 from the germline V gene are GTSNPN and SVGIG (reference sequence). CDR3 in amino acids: CAWTQGIRGNEQFF. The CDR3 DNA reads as TGTGCCTGGACCCAGGGTATTAGGGGGAATGAGCAGTTCTTC.

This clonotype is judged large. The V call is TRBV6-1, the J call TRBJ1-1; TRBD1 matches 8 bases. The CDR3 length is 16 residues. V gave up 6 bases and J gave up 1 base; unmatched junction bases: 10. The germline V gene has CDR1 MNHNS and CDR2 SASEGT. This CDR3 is CASSPGQGRGNTEAFF. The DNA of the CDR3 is TGTGCCAGCAGCCCAGGACAGGGTAGGGGGAACACTGAAGCTTTCTTT.

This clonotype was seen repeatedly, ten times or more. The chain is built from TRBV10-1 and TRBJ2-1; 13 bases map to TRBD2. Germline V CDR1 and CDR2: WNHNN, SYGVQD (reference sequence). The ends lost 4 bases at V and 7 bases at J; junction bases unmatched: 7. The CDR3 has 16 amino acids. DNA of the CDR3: TGCGCCAGCAGTGCTACCGGGACTAGCGGGACTAATGAGCAGTTCTTC. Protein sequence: CASSATGTSGTNEQFF.

CDR3 bases: TGTGCCAGCAGCCAAGATAGGACAGGGAAATCTGGGGCCAACGTCCTGACTTTC. Its protein product is CASSQDRTGKSGANVLTF. V is TRBV3-1 and J is TRBJ2-6; 8 nucleotides line up with TRBD1. This CDR3 contains 18 residues. The germline gives CDR1 LGHDT, CDR2 YNNKEL (reference sequence). The trim removed 0 bases at V and 1 base at J, leaving 5 bases unmatched.

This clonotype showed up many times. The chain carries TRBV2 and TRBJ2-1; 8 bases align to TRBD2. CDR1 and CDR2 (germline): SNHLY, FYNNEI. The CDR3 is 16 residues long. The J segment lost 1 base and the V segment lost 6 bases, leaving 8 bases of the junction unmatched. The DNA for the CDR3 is TGTGCCAGCAGACCTGGGGCTAGCGGGTCCTACAATGAGCAGTTCTTC. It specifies CASRPGASGSYNEQFF.

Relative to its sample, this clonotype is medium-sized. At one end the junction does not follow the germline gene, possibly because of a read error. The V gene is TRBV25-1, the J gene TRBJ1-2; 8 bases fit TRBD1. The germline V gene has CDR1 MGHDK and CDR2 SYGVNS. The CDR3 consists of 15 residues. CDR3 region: CASSGHETGAYGYTF. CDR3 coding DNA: TGTGCCAGTAGTGGACATGAGACAGGGGCCTATGGCTACACCTTC.

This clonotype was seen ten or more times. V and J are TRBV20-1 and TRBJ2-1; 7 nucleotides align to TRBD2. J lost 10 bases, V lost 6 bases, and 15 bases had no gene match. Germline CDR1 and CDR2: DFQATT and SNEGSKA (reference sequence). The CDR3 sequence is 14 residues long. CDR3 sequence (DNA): TGCAGTGCCCCGACTAGCACGGCGCCTCGGGAGCAGTTCTTC. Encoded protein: CSAPTSTAPREQFF.

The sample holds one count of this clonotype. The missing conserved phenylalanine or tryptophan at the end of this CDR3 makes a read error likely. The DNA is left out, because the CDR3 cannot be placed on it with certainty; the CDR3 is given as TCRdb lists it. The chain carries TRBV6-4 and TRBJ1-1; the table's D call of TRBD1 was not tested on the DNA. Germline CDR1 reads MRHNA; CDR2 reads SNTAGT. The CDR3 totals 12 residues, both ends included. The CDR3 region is CASKGVNTEAFL.

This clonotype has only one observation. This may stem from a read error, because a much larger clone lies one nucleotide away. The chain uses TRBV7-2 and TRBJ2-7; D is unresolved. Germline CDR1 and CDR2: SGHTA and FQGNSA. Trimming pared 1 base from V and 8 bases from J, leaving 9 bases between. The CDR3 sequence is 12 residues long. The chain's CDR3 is CASSLGPYKQYF. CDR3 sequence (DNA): TGTGCCAGCAGCTTAGGACCTTACAAGCAGTACTTC.

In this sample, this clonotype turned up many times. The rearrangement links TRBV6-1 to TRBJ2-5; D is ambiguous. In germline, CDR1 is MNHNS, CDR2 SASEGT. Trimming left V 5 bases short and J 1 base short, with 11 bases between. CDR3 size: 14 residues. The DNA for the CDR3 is TGTGCCAGCAGTTCCGGTGGCGGCCAAGAGACCCAGTACTTC. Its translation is CASSSGGGQETQYF.

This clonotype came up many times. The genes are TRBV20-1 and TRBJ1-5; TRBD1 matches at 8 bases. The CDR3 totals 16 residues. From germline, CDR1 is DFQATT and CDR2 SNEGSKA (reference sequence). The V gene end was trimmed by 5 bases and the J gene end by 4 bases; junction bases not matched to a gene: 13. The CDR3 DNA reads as TGCAGTGCTGAGGACAGGGTGGAAAGTTTTAATCAGCCCCAGCATTTT. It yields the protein CSAEDRVESFNQPQHF.

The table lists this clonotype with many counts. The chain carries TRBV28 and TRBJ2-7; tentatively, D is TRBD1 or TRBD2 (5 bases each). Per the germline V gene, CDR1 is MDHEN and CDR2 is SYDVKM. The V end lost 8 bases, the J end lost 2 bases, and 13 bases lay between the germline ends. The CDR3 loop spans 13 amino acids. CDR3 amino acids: CASLRDGAYEQYF. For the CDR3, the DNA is TGTGCCAGCCTAAGGGACGGCGCCTACGAGCAGTACTTC.

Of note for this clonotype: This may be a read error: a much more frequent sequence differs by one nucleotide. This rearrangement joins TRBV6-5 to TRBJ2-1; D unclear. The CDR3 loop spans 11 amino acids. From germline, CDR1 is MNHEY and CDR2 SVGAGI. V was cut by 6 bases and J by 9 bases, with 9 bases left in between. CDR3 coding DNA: TGTGCCAGCAGGGAAGCAAGTGAGCAGTTCTTC. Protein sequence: CASREASEQFF.

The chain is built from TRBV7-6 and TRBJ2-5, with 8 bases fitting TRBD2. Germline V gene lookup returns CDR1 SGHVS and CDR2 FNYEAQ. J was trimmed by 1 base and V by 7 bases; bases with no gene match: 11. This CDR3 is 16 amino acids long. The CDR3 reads CASNSGLAGLQETQYF. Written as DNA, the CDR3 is TGTGCCAGCAACTCAGGTCTAGCGGGTCTCCAAGAGACCCAGTACTTC.

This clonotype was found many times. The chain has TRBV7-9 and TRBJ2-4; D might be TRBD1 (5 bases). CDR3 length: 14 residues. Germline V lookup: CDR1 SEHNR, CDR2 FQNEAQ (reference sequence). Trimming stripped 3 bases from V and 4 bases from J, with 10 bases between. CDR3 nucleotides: TGTGCCAGCAGCTTGGCAGGGCTTAAAAACATTCAGTACTTC. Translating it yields CASSLAGLKNIQYF.

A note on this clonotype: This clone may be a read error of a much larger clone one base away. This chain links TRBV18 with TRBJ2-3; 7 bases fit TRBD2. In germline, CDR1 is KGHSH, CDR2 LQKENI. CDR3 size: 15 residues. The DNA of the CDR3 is TGTGCCAGCTCACGTGCGGGGGACCTCACAGGTACGCAGTATTTT. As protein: CASSRAGDLTGTQYF. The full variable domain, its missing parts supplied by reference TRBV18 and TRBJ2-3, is NAGVMQNPRHLVRRRGQEARLRCSPMKGHSHVYWYRQLPEEGLKFMVYLQKENIIDESGMPKERFSAEFPKEGPSILRIQQVVRGDSAAYFCASSRAGDLTGTQYFGPGTRLTVL.

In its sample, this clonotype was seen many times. The CDR3 region has the DNA TGTGCCAGCAGTGCTGGGCTGGGAAACACCATATATTTT. It encodes CASSAGLGNTIYF. The rearrangement uses TRBV2 and TRBJ1-3; D unclear. Germline-derived CDR1 and CDR2 are SNHLY and FYNNEI. There are 13 residues in the CDR3. V dropped 4 bases and J dropped 4 bases, with 8 bases sitting between them.